This T cell receptor (beta chain) was obtained from a study of blood T cell repertoires in COVID-19. CDR1 is MNHEY, CDR2 SMNVEV, per germline (reference sequence). V was pared by 5 bases and J by 3 bases, with 10 bases of the junction left unmatched. This CDR3 contains 15 residues. The repertoire was sequenced with immunoSEQ multiplex PCR; TCRdb's copy has only in-frame clones and lacks some. Of some 80,000 clones listed, more than 75% are singletons. Seattle cases were enrolled at active infection and followed longitudinally. The clonotype originates from a man aged 55 to 70 with COVID-19, enrolled during active disease. Sequencing was performed on peripheral blood. This chain connects TRBV27 to TRBJ2-7; 7 nucleotides align to TRBD1. CDR3: CASSLHTGTDYEQYF. Here the CDR3 DNA reads TGTGCCAGCAGTCTGCATACCGGGACAGACTACGAGCAGTACTTC.